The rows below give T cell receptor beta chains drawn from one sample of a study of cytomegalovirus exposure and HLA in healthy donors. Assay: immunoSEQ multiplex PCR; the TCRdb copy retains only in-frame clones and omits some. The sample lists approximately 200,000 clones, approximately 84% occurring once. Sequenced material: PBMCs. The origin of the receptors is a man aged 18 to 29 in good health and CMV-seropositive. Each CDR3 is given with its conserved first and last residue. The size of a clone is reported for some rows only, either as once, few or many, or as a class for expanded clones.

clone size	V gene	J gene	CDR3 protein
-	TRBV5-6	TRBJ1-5	CASSRAAGNQPQHF
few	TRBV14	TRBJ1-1	CASSHPAGQNTEAFF
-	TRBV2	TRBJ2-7	CASSATTGGWVAGFYEQYF
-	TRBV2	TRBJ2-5	CASSGREGLQETQYF
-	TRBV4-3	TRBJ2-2	CASSQDATGTGELFF
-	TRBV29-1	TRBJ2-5	CSAPGRGKETQYF
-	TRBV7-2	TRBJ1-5	CASSLQSRGYQPQHF
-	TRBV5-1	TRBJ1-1	CASSLEVGQRTEAFF
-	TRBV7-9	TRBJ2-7	CASSLVGGNEQYF
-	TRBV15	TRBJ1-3	CATSSRVDTIYF
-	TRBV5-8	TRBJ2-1	CASSLAGSYNEQFF
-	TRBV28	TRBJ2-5	CASSKREVKTQYF
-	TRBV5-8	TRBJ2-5	CASSSGYGTQYF
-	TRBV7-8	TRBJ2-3	CASSPGARETSTDTQYF
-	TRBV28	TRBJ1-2	CASSPRDRVHGYTF
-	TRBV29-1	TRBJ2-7	CSVESPGSSYEQYF
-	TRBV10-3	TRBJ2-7	CAISDPIVGLAGGPAYEQYF
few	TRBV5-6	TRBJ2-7	CASSSGYEQYF
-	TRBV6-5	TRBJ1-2	CASRETGSYGYTF
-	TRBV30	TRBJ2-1	CAWGGSSNEQFF
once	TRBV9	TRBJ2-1	CASSNPAGGWSYNEQFF
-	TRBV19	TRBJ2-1	CASSLARDRGHNEQFF
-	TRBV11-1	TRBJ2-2	CASSLASGGSGELFF
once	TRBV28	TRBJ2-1	CASSFGGSNSYNEQFF
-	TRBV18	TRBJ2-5	CASSPPEGTETQYF
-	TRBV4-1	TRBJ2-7	CASSFGTLSGEQYF
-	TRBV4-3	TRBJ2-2	CASSQEAQGRITGELFF
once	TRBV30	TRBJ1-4	CAWSGEGDEKLFF
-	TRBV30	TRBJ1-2	CACDPAGLYGYTF
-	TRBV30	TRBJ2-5	CAWSVKGRPETQYF
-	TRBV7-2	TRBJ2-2	CASSAPETGPTGELFF
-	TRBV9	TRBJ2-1	CASSVGPERGAPYNEQFF
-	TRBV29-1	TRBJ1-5	CSVGDRFNQPQHF
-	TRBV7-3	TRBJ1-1	CASSYRGRTEAFF
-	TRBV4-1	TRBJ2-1	CASRPIGREKNEQFF